The 3 T cell receptor beta chains given below trace back to one sample, sequenced in a study of Graves' ophthalmopathy and Graves' hyperthyroidism (dated by TCRdb to between 2017 and 2018). Data came from an Illumina HiSeq 2000. For repertoire sequencing, TCR beta CDR3 regions were amplified from RNA transcripts. HTBI primers and the Qiagen OneStep RT-PCR kit were used in a first-round RT-PCR, which was followed by a second-round multiplex PCR, size selection and purification. TCRdb reprocessing: public reads trimmed at Q25 with fastp, clones called with MiXCR, in-frame beta chains kept. Rows are unified per CDR3 protein, each entry keeping the most common DNA and genes. The sample contains about 740,000 distinct CDR3 sequences, 40% of them found a single time. About 40% of the sample comes from the top ten. Material for sequencing was peripheral blood. The receptors were sampled from an adult man with Graves' ophthalmopathy.

This sequence joins TRBV25-1 and TRBJ1-6, with 9 bases lining up with TRBD1. The CDR3 extends over 16 amino acids. Germline trimming cut 5 bases from V and 4 bases from J; bases unmatched to any gene: 6. Germline CDR1 is MGHDK and CDR2 is SYGVNS. The CDR3 reads CASSLTTGGYNSPLHF. The CDR3 region has the DNA TGTGCCAGCAGTTTAACGACAGGGGGTTATAATTCACCCCTCCACTTT.

This chain connects TRBV12-3 or TRBV12-4 to TRBJ1-6; TRBD1 might be the D (6 bases). Trimming left V 6 bases short and J 5 bases short, with 11 bases between. The CDR3 consists of 14 residues. The DNA of the CDR3 is TGTGCCAGCAGCGCCAGGGGCAATAATTCACCCCTCCACTTT. It is translated as CASSARGNNSPLHF.

The sample holds many counts of this clonotype. CDR3 region: CSVTGQDYGYTF. CDR3 bases: TGCAGCGTCACGGGACAAGACTATGGCTACACCTTC. The V call is TRBV29-1, the J call TRBJ1-2, with D perhaps matching TRBD1 (6 bases). Germline V lookup: CDR1 SQVTM, CDR2 ANQGSEA. V dropped 6 bases and J dropped 3 bases, with 11 bases sitting between them. The CDR3 consists of 12 residues.